The source of this T cell receptor beta chain is a study of beta chain features in type 1 diabetes. Study outcomes and limitations: High TCR expression in some cells could lead to their over-representation in cDNA sequencing.

Investigators reverse transcribed all isolated RNA, so they sequenced expressed TCRB transcripts. Assay used: immunoSEQ multiplex PCR; TCRdb lists only in-frame clones, some missing. The repertoire consists of 350,000 to 400,000 clones, with more than 13% occurring once and the leading ten covering 0.019%. Trimming pared 4 bases from V and 3 bases from J, leaving 19 bases between. The CDR3 runs to 16 residues. Looked up from germline, CDR1 is SGHAT and CDR2 is FQNNGV. This clone was seen a handful of times. No antigen is known for it. The receptor was isolated from a woman under 30 in good health. V is TRBV11-2 and J is TRBJ2-7, with a weak D call TRBD2 (6 bases). Sequenced material: naive CD4+ T cells from blood. The DNA of the CDR3 is TGTGCCAGCAGCTCGAGACGCGGGGCCGAAGACTACGAGCAGTACTTC. It yields the protein CASSSRRGAEDYEQYF.